What follows are 30 T cell receptor beta chains derived from one specimen sequenced in a study of OX40 agonist ivuxolimab in advanced cancers. Profiling relied on immunoSEQ multiplex PCR, and the TCRdb table lists in-frame clones only, not all of them. The table has around 44,000 clones, approximately 84% seen once; the top ten hold about 5.5%. Source: CD4+ or CD8+ T cells sorted from blood, taken in a trial of the OX40 agonist ivuxolimab. Receptors were obtained from an adult with an advanced solid tumor such as melanoma, head and neck, liver or kidney cancer.

The rearrangement uses TRBV27 and TRBJ1-5, with a possible D match to TRBD1 (5 bases). Per germline, CDR1 MNHEY and CDR2 SMNVEV (reference sequence). The CDR3 spans 13 residues. Trimming removed 2 bases at V and 6 bases at J, with 8 bases between. The CDR3 here is CASSLRGSQPQHF. CDR3 coding DNA: TGTGCCAGCAGTTTAAGGGGAAGTCAGCCCCAGCATTTT.

The chain couples TRBV27 to TRBJ1-4, with D tentatively TRBD1 (5 bases). This CDR3 region has 15 residues. V was shortened by 6 bases and J by 7 bases, with 18 bases between the two germline ends. Germline assignment: CDR1 MNHEY and CDR2 SMNVEV (reference sequence). The CDR3 region has the DNA TGTGCCAGCAGCGCACAAACAGGTTTCGGTGAAAAACTGTTTTTT. It translates to CASSAQTGFGEKLFF.

J is TRBJ1-2 and V is TRBV6-5; D may be TRBD1 (5 bases). V shed 7 bases and J shed 0 bases, with 9 bases lying between them. The germline V gene has CDR1 MNHEY and CDR2 SVGAGI. The CDR3 has 13 residues. The CDR3 reads CASKEGTNYGYTF. For the CDR3, the DNA is TGTGCCAGCAAAGAGGGGACTAACTATGGCTACACCTTC.

The rearrangement uses TRBV4-1 and TRBJ2-3, with 10 bases that match TRBD2. Germline CDR1 is MGHRA and CDR2 is YSYEKL. CDR3 length equals 17 residues. V lost 4 bases, J lost 6 bases, and 13 bases stayed unmatched. As DNA, the CDR3 is TGCGCCAGCAGCCCTCTAGTCAGCGGGAGGGCCTCTGATACGCAGTATTTT. Amino acids: CASSPLVSGRASDTQYF.

The chain carries TRBV5-1 and TRBJ1-4; 7 nucleotides match TRBD1. The CDR3 has 14 residues. Per the germline V gene, CDR1 is SGHRS and CDR2 is YFSETQ. V was pared by 5 bases and J by 4 bases, with 5 bases of the junction left unmatched. Here the CDR3 reads CASRDGQVNEKLFF. In nucleotides, the CDR3 is TGCGCCAGCAGAGACGGACAGGTTAATGAAAAACTGTTTTTT.

This chain joins TRBV7-9 and TRBJ2-1; D unclear. The CDR3 covers 14 residues. Germline V gene data show CDR1 as SEHNR and CDR2 as FQNEAQ (reference sequence). Trimming pared 5 bases from V and 8 bases from J, leaving 16 bases between. The CDR3 DNA sequence: TGTGCCAGCAGCCCAGGATGGACGGGCGATGAGCAGTTCTTC. This translates into CASSPGWTGDEQFF.

The gene calls are TRBV5-4 and TRBJ2-3; 12 bases are shared with TRBD2. The CDR3 contains 18 residues. In germline, CDR1 is SGHNT, CDR2 YYREEE (reference sequence). V dropped 7 bases and J dropped 2; count of bases not matched to a gene: 14. CDR3 sequence: CASPTAPGLAGTTDTQYF. CDR3 nucleotide sequence: TGTGCCAGCCCGACAGCCCCCGGACTAGCGGGAACCACAGATACGCAGTATTTT.

This chain links TRBV7-2 with TRBJ1-2; weak D call: TRBD1 (6 bases). This CDR3 contains 16 residues. Per germline, CDR1 SGHTA and CDR2 FQGNSA. Trimming shortened V by 4 bases and J by 4 bases, and 19 bases separated the two germline ends. Here the CDR3 reads CASSSKTGSYSYGYTF. In DNA form, the CDR3 reads TGTGCCAGCAGCTCCAAGACAGGTTCCTATTCCTATGGCTACACCTTC.

This chain joins TRBV7-2 and TRBJ1-1; 7 bases map to TRBD1. The CDR3 loop spans 13 amino acids. Germline-derived CDR1 and CDR2 are SGHTA and FQGNSA. V shed 4 bases and J 6 bases; nucleotides not matched to a gene: 5. CDR3 sequence: CASSWDSGAEAFF. The CDR3, as DNA: TGTGCCAGCAGCTGGGACAGCGGGGCTGAAGCTTTCTTT.

The chain joins TRBV6-6 to TRBJ2-5, with D possibly called TRBD1 or TRBD2 (6 bases each). Germline-derived CDR1 and CDR2 are MNHNY and SVGAGI (reference sequence). The germline V and J ends were trimmed by 7 bases and 4 bases, with 13 bases remaining between them. There are 13 residues in the CDR3. For the CDR3, the DNA is TGTGCCAGCAAAGGGGGGATAGGAGAGACCCAGTACTTC. It encodes CASKGGIGETQYF.

This chain uses TRBV4-1 with TRBJ1-1, with D uncertain. Deletions cut 2 bases from V and 0 bases from J, with 10 bases between. The CDR3 loop spans 15 amino acids. The germline gives CDR1 MGHRA, CDR2 YSYEKL. The DNA for the CDR3 is TGCGCCAGCAGCCAACAGACCCAACTGAACACTGAAGCTTTCTTT. Its protein is CASSQQTQLNTEAFF.

The chain uses TRBV30 and TRBJ2-7, with a possible D match to TRBD2 (5 bases). The germline gives CDR1 GTSNPN, CDR2 SVGIG (reference sequence). V lost 0 bases to trimming and J lost 2 bases, with 8 bases between them. There are 13 residues in the CDR3. CDR3 amino acids: CAWSVRRPYEQYF. For the CDR3, the DNA is TGTGCCTGGAGTGTCAGGAGGCCCTACGAGCAGTACTTC.

The chain recombines TRBV5-4 with TRBJ2-7; D is uncertain. This CDR3 spans 14 amino acids. Germline CDR1 is SGHNT and CDR2 is YYREEE (reference sequence). V lost 2 bases and J 2 bases, leaving 11 bases between the germline ends. CDR3 in DNA: TGTGCCAGCAGCTTCACATCCCCACCCTACGAGCAGTACTTC. Amino acids: CASSFTSPPYEQYF.

This chain uses TRBV7-8 with TRBJ1-4; a possible D gene is TRBD1 (6 bases). There are 12 residues in the CDR3. The germline V gene encodes CDR1 SGHVS and CDR2 FQNEAQ. V lost 2 bases to trimming and J lost 10 bases, with 8 bases between them. The CDR3 is CASSLLGGKLFF. For the CDR3, the DNA is TGTGCCAGCAGCTTACTAGGGGGAAAACTGTTTTTT.

The V call is TRBV19, the J call TRBJ1-6; tentative D call: TRBD1 (5 bases). Trimming pared 5 bases from V and 7 bases from J, leaving 18 bases between. CDR1 is LNHDA, CDR2 SQIVND, per germline (reference sequence). The CDR3 sequence is 16 residues long. CDR3 nucleotide sequence: TGTGCCAGTAGTTTAAGAAGGGACGGTCGGAATTCACCCCTCCACTTT. Translated, it gives CASSLRRDGRNSPLHF.

V and J are TRBV2 and TRBJ2-7, with D perhaps TRBD1 (6 bases). CDR1 is SNHLY, CDR2 FYNNEI, per germline. The ends were cut back, 7 bases at V and 6 bases at J, with 19 bases in the middle. The CDR3 has 14 residues. The CDR3 loop is CASTLRPQGGEQYF. In DNA form, the CDR3 reads TGTGCCAGCACCCTAAGGCCACAGGGCGGCGAGCAGTACTTC.

The genes are TRBV5-6 and TRBJ1-5; D gene unclear. Trimming cost V 4 bases and J 3 bases, with 17 bases left between them. CDR3 length equals 16 residues. Germline CDR1 and CDR2: SGHDT and YYEEEE. CDR3: CASSLYRGELNQPQHF. CDR3 nucleotides: TGTGCCAGCAGCCTATACCGCGGAGAGCTCAATCAGCCCCAGCATTTT.

This chain uses TRBV28 with TRBJ1-2; D is undetermined. Between the trimmed V and J ends, which lost 4 bases and 4 bases, there was a span of 13 bases. The CDR3 length is 14 residues. Germline V gene lookup returns CDR1 MDHEN and CDR2 SYDVKM. CDR3 DNA: TGTGCCAGCAGTTCCAAGACGCCAGTCTATGGCTACACCTTC. This encodes CASSSKTPVYGYTF.

The chain employs TRBV9 and TRBJ1-2, with D possibly matching TRBD1 (6 bases). Germline-derived CDR1 and CDR2 are SGDLS and YYNGEE. V was clipped by 4 bases and J by 7 bases, with 26 bases between them. The CDR3 spans 17 residues. The CDR3 DNA reads as TGTGCCAGCAGCTTAGGGGGGGCCGAGGACGCTAGATTTGGCTACACCTTC. It translates to CASSLGGAEDARFGYTF.

J is TRBJ1-2 and V is TRBV2; D is unclear. This CDR3 is built from 19 residues. Germline-derived CDR1 and CDR2 are SNHLY and FYNNEI. The germline V and J ends were trimmed by 5 bases and 0 bases, with 25 bases remaining between them. The chain's CDR3 is CASSSRGLGTPAANYGYTF. In nucleotides, the CDR3 is TGTGCCAGCAGTTCGAGAGGCTTGGGCACTCCCGCAGCTAACTATGGCTACACCTTC.

J is TRBJ1-2 and V is TRBV10-3; D is ambiguous. Looked up from germline, CDR1 is ENHRY and CDR2 is SYGVKD. Trimming shortened V by 0 bases and J by 3 bases, and 8 bases separated the two germline ends. The CDR3 spans 14 residues. CDR3 DNA sequence: TGTGCCATCAGTGAGTCGTGGGAATACTATGGCTACACCTTC. Its translation is CAISESWEYYGYTF.

The CDR3 spells CASSYQPGNYEQYF. The CDR3 DNA is TGTGCCAGCAGCTACCAGCCGGGGAACTACGAGCAGTACTTC. The V call is TRBV11-3, the J call TRBJ2-7; weak D call: TRBD2 (5 bases). Trimming pared 4 bases from V and 3 bases from J, leaving 13 bases between. In germline, CDR1 is SGHNT, CDR2 YENEEA. This CDR3 contains 14 residues.

The V and J genes are TRBV7-8 and TRBJ2-7; 8 nucleotides agree with TRBD1. Germline assignment: CDR1 SGHVS and CDR2 FQNEAQ. The CDR3 totals 15 residues. The ends lost 5 bases at V and 1 base at J; junction bases unmatched: 7. The CDR3 sequence: CASSQQGGYSYEQYF. The CDR3 DNA reads TGTGCCAGCAGCCAACAGGGGGGATATTCCTACGAGCAGTACTTC. Supplemented by reference TRBV7-8 and TRBJ2-7, the full variable domain reads GAGVSQSPRYKVAKRGQDVALRCDPISGHVSLFWYQQALGQGPEFLTYFQNEAQLDKSGLPSDRFFAERPEGSVSTLKIQRTQQEDSAVYLCASSQQGGYSYEQYFGPGTRLTVT.

The genes are TRBV5-5 and TRBJ2-7; D unresolved. Germline values: CDR1 SGHKS, CDR2 YYEKEE (reference sequence). V was trimmed by 1 base and J by 3 bases, leaving 14 bases between them. The length of the CDR3 is 15 residues. The CDR3 spells CASSLSLGVDYEQYF. The CDR3 DNA follows: TGTGCCAGCAGCTTGTCCCTGGGTGTAGACTACGAGCAGTACTTC.

This clone was seen a handful of times. The V and J genes are TRBV11-2 and TRBJ2-7; D is possibly TRBD2 (7 bases). The CDR3 consists of 14 residues. CDR1 is SGHAT and CDR2 is FQNNGV in the germline V gene. V was pared by 5 bases and J by 2 bases, with 13 bases between. CDR3 DNA: TGTGCCAGCAGCCCATCCGGGGGGCCCTACGAGCAGTACTTC. Its protein is CASSPSGGPYEQYF.

This chain uses TRBV1 with TRBJ2-5; TRBD2, the table's D call, was not compared with the DNA. TRBV1 has pseudogene status. The CDR3 totals 17 residues. The DNA for the CDR3 is TGCACCAGCAGCCCAGAGGTCCCTAGGAGCGGGCAAGAGACCCAGTACTTC. This translates into CTSSPEVPRSGQETQYF.

The rearrangement uses TRBV9 and TRBJ1-2; tentative D call: TRBD1 (5 bases). Germline assignment: CDR1 SGDLS and CDR2 YYNGEE. The CDR3 extends over 13 amino acids. Trimming left V 4 bases short and J 4 bases short, with 11 bases between. CDR3 sequence reads: CASSPGFTYGYTF. CDR3 in DNA: TGTGCCAGCAGCCCAGGGTTTACCTATGGCTACACCTTC.

This clone was seen more than once but under ten times. The chain links TRBV28 to TRBJ2-1; 12 bases match TRBD1. The V gene end was trimmed by 6 bases and the J gene end by 0 bases; junction bases not matched to a gene: 3. Germline CDR1 and CDR2: MDHEN and SYDVKM. CDR3 length: 16 amino acids. CDR3 loop: CASRGQGASSYNEQFF. In DNA form, the CDR3 reads TGTGCCAGCAGGGGACAGGGGGCGAGCTCCTACAATGAGCAGTTCTTC.

This clone was observed a handful of times. The chain is built from TRBV7-9 and TRBJ1-5; D perhaps matches TRBD1 (6 bases). This CDR3 is built from 16 residues. V lost 1 base, J lost 4 bases, and 14 bases lay in between. CDR1 is SEHNR and CDR2 is FQNEAQ in the germline V gene (reference sequence). CDR3 bases: TGTGCCAGCAGCTTAGGCACAGGGTTTGGAAATCAGCCCCAGCATTTT. This codes for CASSLGTGFGNQPQHF.

The genes are TRBV4-3 and TRBJ2-4; possibly TRBD1 or TRBD2 for D (6 bases each). The V and J ends lost 1 base and 10 bases respectively, with 20 bases between them. Per germline, CDR1 LGHNA and CDR2 YSLEER. The CDR3 contains 16 residues. CDR3 DNA sequence: TGCGCCAGCAGCCAAGGAAGGAGTCGTGGGGGGCGTATTCAGTACTTC. This encodes CASSQGRSRGGRIQYF.